Listed below are T cell receptor beta chains from one sample, sequenced in a study of CD8 T cells in Susac syndrome. TCRdb reprocessed the immunoSEQ multiplex PCR reads via MiXCR and lists one record per CDR3 protein. The table shows about 180,000 distinct CDR3 sequences, with 94% occurring only once. The sample was CD4+ T cells from PBMCs. Every receptor here comes from a human donor with Susac syndrome. Each CDR3 is given with its conserved first and last residue. Each record gives: V gene, CDR3 protein.

TRBV12-3/TRBV12-4 | CASSLRLGFGNTIYF
TRBV6-5 | CASSYSRSQPQHF
TRBV6-5 | CASSYFRDRISYGYTF
TRBV29-1 | CSIAGTESTDTQYF
TRBV3-1 | CASSTGQGFTEAFF
TRBV20-1 | CSARGRGPEDTQYF
TRBV4-1 | CASSQEIMDSEQFF
TRBV7-2 | CASSSGSAGANVLTF
TRBV12-3/TRBV12-4 | CASSFYRPPYEQYF
TRBV19 | CASAGGADEKLFF
TRBV9 | CASSVLTEAGELFF